The 15 T cell receptor beta chains below come from one sample, sequenced in a study of CXCR3-negative and CXCR3-positive naive CD8 T cells. UMI-labeled 5' RACE yielded the TRB cDNA libraries. TCRdb reprocessed the 5' RACE reads and reports one entry per CDR3 protein, with no DNA. This sample contains about 62,000 distinct CDR3 sequences. Sequences were obtained from naive CXCR3- CD8+ T cells from blood. Subset of the sample: CD45RO-CCR7+CD27+CD95- naive CD8+ T cells lacking CXCR3 (TNR3-). These receptors all come from a human donor in good health. Some clones in this sample may be carry-over from other donors' samples.

CDR3 sequence: CASSPQPTSNQPQHF. The rearrangement joins TRBV28 to TRBJ1-5. The CDR3 has 15 residues. Germline values: CDR1 MDHEN, CDR2 SYDVKM.

The V and J genes are TRBV5-6 and TRBJ1-1. The CDR3 has 15 residues. The V gene's germline CDR1 is SGHDT and CDR2 YYEEEE. The chain's CDR3 is CASSRMGGIETEAFF. Using reference TRBV5-6 and TRBJ1-1 for the parts outside the CDR3, the full variable domain is DAGVTQSPTHLIKTRGQQVTLRCSPKSGHDTVSWYQQALGQGPQFIFQYYEEEERQRGNFPDRFSGHQFPNYSSELNVNALLLGDSALYLCASSRMGGIETEAFFGQGTRLTVV.

V gene TRBV5-1 combines with J gene TRBJ2-1; TCRdb indicates TRBD2, and absent DNA this call remains unverified. The CDR3 is made up of 13 amino acids. From germline, CDR1 is SGHRS and CDR2 YFSETQ. The CDR3 protein is CASSGEGYNEQFF.

V is TRBV28 and J is TRBJ1-5; TCRdb names TRBD1, which stays unverified in the absence of DNA. CDR1 is MDHEN and CDR2 is SYDVKM in the germline V gene. CDR3 size: 14 residues. The CDR3 is CASRPDRNSQPQHF.

The V gene is TRBV29-1, the J gene TRBJ2-2; TCRdb's D gene call, TRBD1, goes unchecked for lack of DNA. Germline V gene sequence: CDR1 SQVTM, CDR2 ANQGSEA. The CDR3 has 18 residues. The CDR3 here is CSVATPTPGQLNTGELFF.

This CDR3 reads CASWAPDNSPLHF. The V and J genes are TRBV6-5 and TRBJ1-6. Germline CDR1 and CDR2: MNHEY and SVGAGI. The CDR3 runs 13 residues.

This chain uses TRBV20-1 with TRBJ2-7; TCRdb calls TRBD1, which cannot be checked without DNA. Germline CDR1 and CDR2: DFQATT and SNEGSKA (reference sequence). This CDR3 contains 16 residues. CDR3 sequence: CSARDLDSATVYEQYF.

The CDR3 loop reads CASSYSGLAKNIQYF. The rearrangement links TRBV6-2 or TRBV6-3 to TRBJ2-4. Looked up from germline, CDR1 is MNHEY and CDR2 is SVGEGT. There are 15 residues in the CDR3.

The rearrangement links TRBV7-2 to TRBJ2-7; TCRdb names TRBD1, which stays unverified in the absence of DNA. The length of the CDR3 is 13 residues. CDR1 and CDR2 (germline): SGHTA, FQGNSA. Here the CDR3 reads CASSYSGSYEQYF.

The rearrangement links TRBV5-1 to TRBJ1-2; TCRdb calls TRBD1, which cannot be checked without DNA. CDR1 is SGHRS, CDR2 YFSETQ, per germline. CDR3 length: 14 residues. The CDR3 here is CASSGGTGVDGYTF.

The V and J genes are TRBV29-1 and TRBJ1-6; the D gene TCRdb calls, TRBD1, cannot be checked with no DNA. Germline assignment: CDR1 SQVTM and CDR2 ANQGSEA. This CDR3 region has 12 residues. The CDR3 sequence: CSVYRGDSPLHF.

The chain joins TRBV6-2 or TRBV6-3 to TRBJ2-7; lacking DNA, the TRBD1 call made by TCRdb goes unchecked. The CDR3 has 13 amino acids. CDR1 and CDR2 (germline): MNHEY, SVGEGT. CDR3 sequence reads: CASTMGVTYEQYF.

The chain has TRBV29-1 and TRBJ1-2; without DNA, the TCRdb call of TRBD1 cannot be checked. CDR1 and CDR2 (germline): SQVTM, ANQGSEA. The CDR3 extends over 14 amino acids. CDR3 sequence reads: CSVDSRGTGYGYTF.

The chain links TRBV28 to TRBJ2-3; checking the TCRdb D call of TRBD1 is not possible without DNA. The CDR3 consists of 16 residues. Per germline, CDR1 MDHEN and CDR2 SYDVKM. The CDR3 sequence: CASSDFEPGGQDTQYF.

The V call is TRBV6-2 or TRBV6-3, the J call TRBJ2-7; TCRdb designates TRBD2, a call that cannot be tested without DNA. Germline V CDR1 and CDR2: MNHEY, SVGEGT. The CDR3 consists of 15 residues. CDR3 residues: CASSYDLEVTYEQYF.